These T cell receptor beta chains were read from a single sample in a study of T-cell memory formation after mild COVID-19. From the 5' RACE reads, TCRdb called clonotypes with MiXCR, one entry per CDR3 protein. The sample carries about 560,000 distinct CDR3 sequences, approximately 21% recorded once. The sequenced sample consisted of PBMCs or a T cell subset sorted from them (not recorded which). These receptors came from an adult woman who had mild COVID-19 (a few samples of this study predate the infection). Cell type and time point are not known. CDR3s leave out the opening cysteine and the closing phenylalanine or tryptophan.

v_call	j_call	cdr3_aa
TRBV4-3	TRBJ2-2	ASSQEVGRNTGELF
TRBV7-8	TRBJ2-7	ASSLAESALAGAYEQY
TRBV6-5	TRBJ2-7	ASSYPQGVGYEQY
TRBV10-3	TRBJ1-1	AISDSIEYTEAF
TRBV20-1	TRBJ1-6	SAPGSPLH
TRBV7-9	TRBJ2-7	ASGTYEQY
TRBV12-3/TRBV12-4	TRBJ2-3	ASSTASATGTSGGRTDTQY
TRBV6-2/TRBV6-3	TRBJ1-2	ASSYEESNYGYT
TRBV6-5	TRBJ2-5	ASSPRRAQETQY
TRBV29-1	TRBJ2-3	SALGQSTDTQY
TRBV7-9	TRBJ2-7	ASRDENYEQY
TRBV12-3/TRBV12-4	TRBJ1-1	ASSLWGERMAEAF
TRBV12-5	TRBJ2-5	ASGLVPRTAQETQY